This entry is about one TCR beta chain. Its antigen is undetermined. These data come from a study of identical twins. Study-level results: When twins shared out-of-frame alpha sequences, those sequences had excess low generation probability. The study drew conclusions from cross-sectional statistical analysis, not from following the same donors. Cord blood beta clonotypes present at high abundance carried fewer insertions; no such pattern appeared in memory repertoires.

Each cDNA held unique molecular identifiers, and template switching gave it a universal primer site. TCRdb processed the 5' RACE reads anew with MiXCR; each CDR3 protein has one entry. The sample has approximately 1.8 million distinct CDR3 sequences; 25% to 35% are singletons. Sequencing was performed on cord blood. The receptor was derived from a newborn girl in good health.

CDR3 in amino acids: CSANRGLAKNIQYF. The CDR3 nucleotides are TGCAGTGCTAACAGGGGACTAGCCAAAAACATTCAGTACTTC. This chain uses TRBV20-1 with TRBJ2-4; D possibly corresponds to TRBD1 (7 bases). Trimming took 4 bases from V and 0 from J, leaving 10 bases between them. This CDR3 has 14 residues. The germline CDR1 and CDR2 sequences are DFQATT and SNEGSKA (reference sequence).